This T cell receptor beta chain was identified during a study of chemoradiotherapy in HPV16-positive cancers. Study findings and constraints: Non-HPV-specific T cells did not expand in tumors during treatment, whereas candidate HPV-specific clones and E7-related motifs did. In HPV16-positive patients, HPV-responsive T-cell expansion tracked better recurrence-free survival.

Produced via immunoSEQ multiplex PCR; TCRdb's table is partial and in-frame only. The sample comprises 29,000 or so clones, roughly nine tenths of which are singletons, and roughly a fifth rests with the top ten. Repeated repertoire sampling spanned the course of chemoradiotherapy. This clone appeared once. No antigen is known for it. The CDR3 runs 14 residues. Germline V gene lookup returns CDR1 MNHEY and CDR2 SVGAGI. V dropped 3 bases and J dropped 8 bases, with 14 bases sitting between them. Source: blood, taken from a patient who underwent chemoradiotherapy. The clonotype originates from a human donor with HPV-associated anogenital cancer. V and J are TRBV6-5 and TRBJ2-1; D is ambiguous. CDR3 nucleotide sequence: TGTGCCAGCAGTTATACGGCTAGTTGGGATGAGCAGTTCTTC. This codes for CASSYTASWDEQFF.